The 7 T cell receptor beta chains reported below all come from one sample, sequenced in a study of blood T cell repertoires in COVID-19. The protocol was immunoSEQ multiplex PCR, while the TCRdb copy is restricted to in-frame clones and leaves out a portion. The sample has 310,000 or so clones; 88% are singletons. Specimen: peripheral blood. The receptors come from a woman aged 45 to 65 with active or convalescent COVID-19.

The V gene is TRBV5-5, the J gene TRBJ1-3; perhaps TRBD1 as D (5 bases). The V end was cut by 1 base, the J end by 1 base, with 12 bases between. This CDR3 has 16 residues. Germline loops: CDR1 SGHKS, CDR2 YYEKEE (reference sequence). CDR3 sequence reads: CASSLPPGVSGNTIYF. DNA of the CDR3: TGTGCCAGCAGCTTGCCCCCGGGGGTGTCTGGAAACACCATATATTTT.

This clone was detected only a few times. The chain has TRBV19 and TRBJ1-1; D gene uncertain. CDR1 LNHDA and CDR2 SQIVND come from the germline V gene (reference sequence). With 4 bases removed from V and 4 bases from J, the gap between germline ends came to 10 bases. CDR3 length equals 13 residues. As DNA, the CDR3 is TGTGCCAGTAGTACCCCGGGGTCCACTGAAGCTTTCTTT. Protein sequence: CASSTPGSTEAFF. Using reference TRBV19 and TRBJ1-1 for the parts outside the CDR3, the full variable domain is DGGITQSPKYLFRKEGQNVTLSCEQNLNHDAMYWYRQDPGQGLRLIYYSQIVNDFQKGDIAEGYSVSREKKESFPLTVTSAQKNPTAFYLCASSTPGSTEAFFGQGTRLTVV.

This clone has only one observation. V gene TRBV2 combines with J gene TRBJ2-3, with D perhaps matching TRBD1 (5 bases). Trimming stripped 6 bases from V and 3 bases from J, with 10 bases between. Germline V lookup: CDR1 SNHLY, CDR2 FYNNEI. The CDR3 contains 13 residues. CDR3 residues: CASRQVRTDTQYF. As DNA, the CDR3 is TGTGCCAGCAGACAGGTCAGAACAGATACGCAGTATTTT.

J is TRBJ1-1 and V is TRBV11-3; D gene ambiguous. CDR1 is SGHNT and CDR2 is YENEEA in the germline V gene. Trimming stripped 2 bases from V and 7 bases from J, with 5 bases between. The CDR3 covers 11 residues. In DNA form, the CDR3 reads TGTGCCAGCAGCTTAAACGGTGAAGCTTTCTTT. Encoded protein: CASSLNGEAFF.

The chain has TRBV7-3 and TRBJ1-6; D unresolved. The CDR3 totals 14 residues. The ends were cut back, 2 bases at V and 4 bases at J, with 6 bases in the middle. Germline V CDR1 and CDR2: SGHTA, FQGTGA. In DNA form, the CDR3 reads TGTGCCAGCAGCTTAGCACAGTATAATTCACCCCTCCACTTT. Protein sequence: CASSLAQYNSPLHF.

The genes are TRBV18 and TRBJ1-1; D perhaps matches TRBD1 (6 bases). Germline CDR1 and CDR2: KGHSH and LQKENI. This CDR3 region has 14 residues. Trimming left V 0 bases short and J 1 base short, with 6 bases between. CDR3: CASSPPGQNTEAFF. The DNA for the CDR3 is TGTGCCAGCTCACCACCGGGACAGAACACTGAAGCTTTCTTT.

The chain uses TRBV1 and TRBJ1-1; the D call in the table, TRBD1, was not verified against the DNA. TRBV1 is shown as a pseudogene. This CDR3 is 14 amino acids long. The chain's CDR3 is CTSYRIPLNTEAFF. In nucleotides, the CDR3 is TGCACCAGCTACAGGATCCCCCTGAACACTGAAGCTTTCTTT.